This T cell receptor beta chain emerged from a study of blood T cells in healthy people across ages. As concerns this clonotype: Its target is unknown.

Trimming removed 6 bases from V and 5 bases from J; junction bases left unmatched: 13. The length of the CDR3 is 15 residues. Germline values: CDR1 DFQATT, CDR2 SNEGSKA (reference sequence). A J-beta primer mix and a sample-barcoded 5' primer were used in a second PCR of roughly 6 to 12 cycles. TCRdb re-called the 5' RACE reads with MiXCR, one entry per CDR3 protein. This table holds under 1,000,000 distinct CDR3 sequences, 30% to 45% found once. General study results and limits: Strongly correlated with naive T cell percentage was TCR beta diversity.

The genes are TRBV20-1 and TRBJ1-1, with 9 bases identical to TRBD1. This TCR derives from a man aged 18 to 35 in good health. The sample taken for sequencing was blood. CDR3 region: CSAGGQGLGRTEAFF. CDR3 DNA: TGCAGTGCGGGCGGACAGGGGCTGGGGAGGACTGAAGCTTTCTTT.